Each of the 28 T cell receptor beta chains below was sequenced from the same sample in a study of regulatory T cells in long-lasting Graves disease. Arm-PCR of CDR3 regions and iRepertoire HTBI primers were used to build TCR beta libraries. TCRdb independently ran MiXCR on the multiplex PCR reads; one entry per CDR3 protein. The sample shows 500,000 or so distinct CDR3 sequences, 15% to 20% of them seen only once. Time point indicated: newly diagnosed GD, antithyroid drugs for less than 3 months. From PBMCs, RNA was extracted and then used to make the TCR library. This sample was also put to use in a study of T cells in Graves' hyperthyroidism and ophthalmopathy.

Specimen: peripheral blood mononuclear cells (PBMCs), collected at new diagnosis, from a patient treated with antithyroid drugs. The receptors come from a woman aged 35 to 59 with Graves disease.

This CDR3 reads CSVVPNTGELFF. CDR3 sequence (DNA): TGCAGCGTTGTTCCCAACACCGGGGAGCTGTTTTTT. This chain joins TRBV29-1 and TRBJ2-2; D not resolved. In germline, CDR1 is SQVTM, CDR2 ANQGSEA. CDR3 length: 12 amino acids. V was pared by 4 bases and J by 2 bases, with 5 bases between.

This clonotype was recorded many times. The chain combines TRBV2 with TRBJ1-5, with TRBD1 matching over 8 bases. CDR3 length: 14 residues. V lost 5 bases to trimming and J lost 7 bases; unmatched junction nucleotides: 7. From germline, CDR1 is SNHLY and CDR2 FYNNEI. The CDR3 DNA is TGTGCCAGCAGTCCACAGGGGGTTGGGCAGCCCCAGCATTTT. Its translation: CASSPQGVGQPQHF.

This clonotype was counted at least ten times. The J gene is TRBJ1-5, the V gene TRBV24-1; D unclear. CDR1 and CDR2 from the germline V gene are KGHDR and SFDVKD. This CDR3 is 13 amino acids long. V lost 6 bases and J 3 bases, leaving 8 bases between the germline ends. The CDR3 protein is CATSRGNNQPQHF. CDR3 DNA: TGTGCCACCAGTCGCGGGAACAATCAGCCCCAGCATTTT.

The chain carries TRBV30 and TRBJ2-1, with D possibly matching TRBD2 (5 bases). Germline V CDR1 and CDR2: GTSNPN, SVGIG (reference sequence). Trimming stripped 2 bases from V and 0 bases from J, with 8 bases between. CDR3 size: 14 residues. The CDR3 bases are TGTGCCTGGAGTTCGGGGAACTCCTACAATGAGCAGTTCTTC. Amino acids: CAWSSGNSYNEQFF.

There are many counts of this clonotype. CDR3 in DNA: TGTGCCAGCAGTTCGATAGGACAGGGCCAAGAGACCCAGTACTTC. Its translation is CASSSIGQGQETQYF. The rearrangement links TRBV12-3 or TRBV12-4 to TRBJ2-5; the match to TRBD1 covers 8 bases. CDR3 length: 15 residues. After removal of 4 bases from V and 1 base from J, the junction contained 5 bases not matched to a gene.

The chain recombines TRBV19 with TRBJ2-1; unclear D gene. Germline V gene sequence: CDR1 LNHDA, CDR2 SQIVND (reference sequence). With 2 bases removed from V and 9 bases from J, the gap between germline ends came to 14 bases. This CDR3 is built from 14 residues. CDR3 sequence: CASSILTAAFEQFF. For the CDR3, the DNA is TGTGCCAGTAGTATATTGACCGCGGCGTTTGAGCAGTTCTTC.

This clonotype was seen only a few times. The chain is built from TRBV6-1 and TRBJ2-7; 9 bases are a match to TRBD1. The V segment lost 5 bases and the J segment 2 bases; nucleotides outside the gene matches: 4. The CDR3 totals 14 residues. Germline V lookup: CDR1 MNHNS, CDR2 SASEGT. CDR3 region: CASSQRQGAYEQYF. The CDR3, as DNA: TGTGCCAGCAGTCAAAGACAGGGGGCCTACGAGCAGTACTTC.

The chain is built from TRBV10-3 and TRBJ2-3; TRBD1 aligns across 7 bases. The ends lost 7 bases at V and 1 base at J; junction bases unmatched: 5. From germline, CDR1 is ENHRY and CDR2 SYGVKD. The CDR3 covers 14 residues. CDR3 DNA sequence: TGTGCCATCAACCAGGGGGTGGGCACAGATACGCAGTATTTT. It specifies CAINQGVGTDTQYF.

This clonotype was recorded a few times. The chain joins TRBV12-3 or TRBV12-4 to TRBJ2-1, with 8 nucleotides matching TRBD2. The CDR3 runs to 16 residues. With V trimmed by 6 bases and J by 6 bases, 13 bases remained unmatched. The CDR3 bases are TGTGCCAGCAGCCTAGGTGGGACTAGAGGACGCAATGAGCAGTTCTTC. It specifies CASSLGGTRGRNEQFF.

This clonotype came up many times. The chain recombines TRBV3-1 with TRBJ1-2, with a weak D call TRBD1 (6 bases). The CDR3 runs to 15 residues. From germline, CDR1 is LGHDT and CDR2 YNNKEL (reference sequence). Trimming shortened V by 1 base and J by 8 bases, and 17 bases separated the two germline ends. CDR3 region: CASSQGPRGARGYTF. The DNA for the CDR3 is TGTGCCAGCAGCCAAGGACCGCGGGGGGCGAGGGGCTACACCTTC.

In its sample, this clonotype was seen a few times. This chain links TRBV4-1 with TRBJ1-6; D call uncertain. The CDR3 contains 16 residues. From germline, CDR1 is MGHRA and CDR2 YSYEKL. Trimming stripped 4 bases from V and 2 bases from J, with 12 bases between. Here the CDR3 reads CASSPFAMAYNSPLHF. The CDR3 nucleotides are TGCGCCAGCAGCCCCTTCGCGATGGCCTATAATTCACCCCTCCACTTT.

J is TRBJ1-4 and V is TRBV6-2 or TRBV6-3; D remains unclear. V lost 0 bases and J lost 7, with 9 bases in between. The length of the CDR3 is 14 residues. The germline CDR1 and CDR2 sequences are MNHEY and SVGEGT. CDR3 sequence (DNA): TGTGCCAGCAGTTACTCGAACCAGGCTGAAAAACTGTTTTTT. This encodes CASSYSNQAEKLFF.

On this clonotype: Since a much larger clone is just one base distant, this may be a read error. V is TRBV27 and J is TRBJ1-1; perhaps TRBD1 as D (5 bases). The V gene's germline CDR1 is MNHEY and CDR2 SMNVEV (reference sequence). V was shortened by 5 bases and J by 1 base, with 17 bases between the two germline ends. This CDR3 is built from 16 residues. The CDR3 loop is CASSQTQQEQNTEAFF. In DNA form, the CDR3 reads TGTGCCAGCAGTCAGACCCAACAGGAACAGAACACTGAAGCTTTCTTT.

V is TRBV12-3 or TRBV12-4 and J is TRBJ1-3, with D possibly being TRBD1 (6 bases). V lost 5 bases, J lost 7 bases, and 27 bases lay in between. This CDR3 comprises 18 residues. The chain's CDR3 is CASSPRVRGSVGPNTIYF. In DNA, the CDR3 is TGTGCCAGCAGTCCCAGGGTCAGGGGCTCGGTAGGGCCGAACACCATATATTTT.

This clonotype was counted between two and nine times. The rearrangement uses TRBV2 and TRBJ1-2, with D perhaps TRBD1 (6 bases). The length of the CDR3 is 15 residues. CDR1 and CDR2 from the germline V gene are SNHLY and FYNNEI. V lost 6 bases to trimming and J lost 4 bases, with 18 bases between them. CDR3 nucleotides: TGTGCCAGCAGGCCCACCTTGACGGACAGCTATGGCTACACCTTC. Translating gives CASRPTLTDSYGYTF.

This clonotype was detected many times. The rearrangement joins TRBV4-1 to TRBJ1-1, with a weak D call TRBD1 (5 bases). The CDR3 is 14 residues long. The V gene lost 3 bases and the J gene lost 1 base, with 9 bases spanning the gap. CDR1 and CDR2 from the germline V gene are MGHRA and YSYEKL. The CDR3 reads CASSQGVSNTEAFF. Here the CDR3 DNA reads TGCGCCAGCAGCCAGGGGGTTTCGAACACTGAAGCTTTCTTT.

The V and J genes are TRBV5-1 and TRBJ2-3, with D possibly being TRBD2 (6 bases). This CDR3 comprises 17 residues. Germline V gives CDR1 SGHRS, CDR2 YFSETQ. Trimming shortened V by 0 bases and J by 0 bases, and 14 bases separated the two germline ends. DNA for the CDR3: TGCGCCAGCAGCTTGGTAGCGGCCCGGTTTAGCACAGATACGCAGTATTTT. It yields the protein CASSLVAARFSTDTQYF. The full variable domain, completed using reference TRBV5-1 and TRBJ2-3, is KAGVTQTPRYLIKTRGQQVTLSCSPISGHRSVSWYQQTPGQGLQFLFEYFSETQRNKGNFPGRFSGRQFSNSRSEMNVSTLELGDSALYLCASSLVAARFSTDTQYFGPGTRLTVL.

This clonotype was recorded at least ten times. This chain connects TRBV20-1 to TRBJ2-1; the match to TRBD1 covers 7 bases. The V and J ends lost 0 bases and 8 bases, in that order; junction bases with no gene match: 10. CDR1 is DFQATT, CDR2 SNEGSKA, per germline (reference sequence). The CDR3 runs 15 residues. The CDR3 region is CSAREWDSPWDEQFF. CDR3 sequence (DNA): TGCAGTGCTAGAGAATGGGACAGTCCTTGGGATGAGCAGTTCTTC.

This clonotype was seen repeatedly, ten times or more. V is TRBV12-3 or TRBV12-4 and J is TRBJ2-4; D is perhaps TRBD1 (6 bases). The germline V and J ends were trimmed by 2 bases and 6 bases, with 14 bases remaining between them. This CDR3 contains 15 residues. The CDR3 DNA is TGTGCCAGCAGTTTAAGGCACAGGGACGGAAACATTCAGTACTTC. Its translation: CASSLRHRDGNIQYF.

This clonotype has just a few counts. The J gene is TRBJ2-7, the V gene TRBV7-6; 7 nucleotides match TRBD2. The trim removed 1 base at V and 6 bases at J, leaving 6 bases unmatched. Germline V gene data show CDR1 as SGHVS and CDR2 as FNYEAQ. This CDR3 contains 14 residues. CDR3 DNA sequence: TGTGCCAGCAGCTTAGGACGGTGGGGGGGCGAGCAGTACTTC. Its translation: CASSLGRWGGEQYF.

In its sample, this clonotype was seen a few times. The chain joins TRBV19 to TRBJ2-2; no reliable D call. This CDR3 contains 15 residues. V shed 1 base and J shed 0 bases, with 6 bases lying between them. Looked up from germline, CDR1 is LNHDA and CDR2 is SQIVND (reference sequence). The CDR3 region has the DNA TGTGCCAGTAGTATAGCGTATTCGAACACCGGGGAGCTGTTTTTT. This sequence encodes CASSIAYSNTGELFF.

A word on this clonotype: One end of the junction is discordant with germline, which a read error may explain. J is TRBJ1-4 and V is TRBV14; 8 bases align to TRBD1. Per germline, CDR1 SGHDN and CDR2 FVKESK. The CDR3 has 15 amino acids. CDR3 sequence: CASSQTGASGEKPFF. The CDR3 DNA is TGTGCCAGCAGCCAGACAGGGGCGAGTGGCGAAAAACCGTTTTTT.

This clonotype was found many times. This chain connects TRBV28 to TRBJ1-2, with 8 bases identical to TRBD1. V shed 8 bases, J shed 7 bases, and the junction held 9 bases outside the gene matches. Per the germline V gene, CDR1 is MDHEN and CDR2 is SYDVKM. The length of the CDR3 is 13 residues. In DNA form, the CDR3 reads TGTGCCAGCCTGCCAGGGGGCGTAGGTGGCTACACCTTC. Translation: CASLPGGVGGYTF.

In this sample, this clonotype turned up a few times. This rearrangement joins TRBV3-1 to TRBJ2-7; 8 bases are shared with TRBD1. Germline CDR1 LGHDT, CDR2 YNNKEL (reference sequence). V shed 3 bases and J 3 bases; nucleotides not matched to a gene: 4. CDR3 length: 14 amino acids. This CDR3 is CASSQNTGGYEQYF. The CDR3 DNA follows: TGTGCCAGCAGCCAGAATACAGGGGGCTACGAGCAGTACTTC.

This clonotype has more than one count but fewer than ten. This chain joins TRBV19 and TRBJ1-3, with D hard to call. Germline-derived CDR1 and CDR2 are LNHDA and SQIVND (reference sequence). The CDR3 consists of 13 residues. The V gene lost 9 bases and the J gene lost 0 bases, with 9 bases spanning the gap. The CDR3: CASRPISGNTIYF. CDR3 DNA sequence: TGTGCCAGCCGACCGATCTCTGGAAACACCATATATTTT.

Ten or more counts support this clonotype. The chain uses TRBV12-3 or TRBV12-4 and TRBJ1-5; tentatively, D is TRBD1 (5 bases). Trimming cost V 7 bases and J 8 bases, with 18 bases left between them. The CDR3 extends over 14 amino acids. The CDR3 here is CASTSWGDREPQHF. The CDR3 bases are TGTGCCAGCACCTCTTGGGGGGATCGGGAGCCCCAGCATTTT.

This clonotype was detected only once. This chain joins TRBV15 and TRBJ2-7; 8 bases are shared with TRBD2. V gave up 0 bases and J gave up 0 bases; unmatched junction bases: 1. The CDR3 loop spans 15 amino acids. Germline CDR1 LNHNV, CDR2 YYDKDF (reference sequence). The CDR3 region has the DNA TGTGCCACCAGCAGAGATCGGGGGGGCTCCTACGAGCAGTACTTC. Residues: CATSRDRGGSYEQYF.

This clonotype was seen many times. The V and J genes are TRBV12-5 and TRBJ1-1; unclear D gene. Germline CDR1 and CDR2: LGHNT and FRNRAP. The CDR3 spans 16 residues. V gave up 9 bases and J gave up 0 bases, with 20 bases separating them. The DNA for the CDR3 is TGTGCTAGCAGTATTGGGCTAACCGAAGTGAACACTGAAGCTTTCTTT. Its translation is CASSIGLTEVNTEAFF.